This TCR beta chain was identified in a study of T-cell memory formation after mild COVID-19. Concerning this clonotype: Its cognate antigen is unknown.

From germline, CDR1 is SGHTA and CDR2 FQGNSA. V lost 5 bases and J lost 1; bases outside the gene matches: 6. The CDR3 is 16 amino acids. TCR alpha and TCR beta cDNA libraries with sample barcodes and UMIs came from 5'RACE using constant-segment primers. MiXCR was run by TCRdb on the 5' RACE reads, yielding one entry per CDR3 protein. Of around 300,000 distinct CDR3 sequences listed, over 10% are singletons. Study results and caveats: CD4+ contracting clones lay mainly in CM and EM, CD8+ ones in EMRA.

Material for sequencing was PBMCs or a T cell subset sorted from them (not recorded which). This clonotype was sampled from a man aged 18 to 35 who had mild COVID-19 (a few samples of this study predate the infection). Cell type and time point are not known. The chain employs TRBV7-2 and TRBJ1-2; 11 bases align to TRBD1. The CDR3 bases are TGTGCCAGCAGCCTAAGGACAGGGGGCGGTAACTATGGCTACACCTTC. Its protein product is CASSLRTGGGNYGYTF.